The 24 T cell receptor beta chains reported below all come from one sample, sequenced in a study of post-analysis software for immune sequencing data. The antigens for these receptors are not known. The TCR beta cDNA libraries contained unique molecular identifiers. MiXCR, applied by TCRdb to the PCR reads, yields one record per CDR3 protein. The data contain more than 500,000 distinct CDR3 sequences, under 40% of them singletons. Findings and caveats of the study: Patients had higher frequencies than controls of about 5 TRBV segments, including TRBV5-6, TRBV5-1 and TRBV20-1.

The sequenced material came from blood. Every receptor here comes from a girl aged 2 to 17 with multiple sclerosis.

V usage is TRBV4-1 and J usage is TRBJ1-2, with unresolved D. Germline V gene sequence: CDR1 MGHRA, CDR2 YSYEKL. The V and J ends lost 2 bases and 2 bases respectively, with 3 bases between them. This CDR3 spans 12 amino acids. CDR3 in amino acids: CASSQLNYGYTF. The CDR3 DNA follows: TGCGCCAGCAGCCAATTGAACTATGGCTACACCTTC.

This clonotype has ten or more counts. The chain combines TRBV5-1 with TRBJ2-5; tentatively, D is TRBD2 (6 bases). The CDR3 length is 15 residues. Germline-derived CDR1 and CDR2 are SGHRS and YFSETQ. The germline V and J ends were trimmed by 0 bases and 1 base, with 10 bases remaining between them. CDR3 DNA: TGCGCCAGCAGCTTGGCCGGGACTCTCCAAGAGACCCAGTACTTC. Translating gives CASSLAGTLQETQYF. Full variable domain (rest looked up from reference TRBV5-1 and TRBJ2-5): KAGVTQTPRYLIKTRGQQVTLSCSPISGHRSVSWYQQTPGQGLQFLFEYFSETQRNKGNFPGRFSGRQFSNSRSEMNVSTLELGDSALYLCASSLAGTLQETQYFGPGTRLLVL.

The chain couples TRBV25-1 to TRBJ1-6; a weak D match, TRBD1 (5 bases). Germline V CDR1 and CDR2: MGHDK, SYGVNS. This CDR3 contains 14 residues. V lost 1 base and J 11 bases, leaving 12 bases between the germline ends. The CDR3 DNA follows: TGTGCCAGCAGTGAATCAGGGTGGGGTCCACCCCTCCACTTT. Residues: CASSESGWGPPLHF.

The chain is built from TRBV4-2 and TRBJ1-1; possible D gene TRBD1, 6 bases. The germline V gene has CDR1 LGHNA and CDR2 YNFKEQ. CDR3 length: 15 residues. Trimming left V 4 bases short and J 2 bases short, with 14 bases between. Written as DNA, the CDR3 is TGTGCCAGCAGCCGCCCGGGGGGCCTTAACACTGAAGCTTTCTTT. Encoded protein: CASSRPGGLNTEAFF.

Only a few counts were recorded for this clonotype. CDR3 in amino acids: CATSAPGTRGNYGYTF. The CDR3 nucleotides are TGTGCCACCAGCGCGCCCGGGACACGGGGAAACTATGGCTACACCTTC. V gene TRBV15 combines with J gene TRBJ1-2; a weak D match, TRBD1 (6 bases). The CDR3 runs 16 residues. Trimming shortened V by 5 bases and J by 2 bases, and 18 bases separated the two germline ends. The V gene's germline CDR1 is LNHNV and CDR2 YYDKDF (reference sequence).

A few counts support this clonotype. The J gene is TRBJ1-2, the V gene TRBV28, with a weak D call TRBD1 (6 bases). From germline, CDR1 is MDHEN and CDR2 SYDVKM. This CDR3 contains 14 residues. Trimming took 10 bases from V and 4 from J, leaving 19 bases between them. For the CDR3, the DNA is TGTGCCACCCGGGACACCCCAAGTCCCTATGGCTACACCTTC. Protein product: CATRDTPSPYGYTF.

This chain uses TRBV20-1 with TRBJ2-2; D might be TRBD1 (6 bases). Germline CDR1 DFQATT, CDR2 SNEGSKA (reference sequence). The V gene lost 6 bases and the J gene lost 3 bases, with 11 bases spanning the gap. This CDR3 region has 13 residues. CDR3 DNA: TGCAGTGCCCCGTGGGGGCACACCGGGGAGCTGTTTTTT. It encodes CSAPWGHTGELFF.

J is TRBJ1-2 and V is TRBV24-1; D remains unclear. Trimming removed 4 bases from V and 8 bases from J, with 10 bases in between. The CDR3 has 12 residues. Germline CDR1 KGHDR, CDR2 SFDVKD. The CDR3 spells CATSDGEGGYTF. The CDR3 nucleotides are TGTGCCACCAGTGACGGGGAAGGAGGCTACACCTTC.

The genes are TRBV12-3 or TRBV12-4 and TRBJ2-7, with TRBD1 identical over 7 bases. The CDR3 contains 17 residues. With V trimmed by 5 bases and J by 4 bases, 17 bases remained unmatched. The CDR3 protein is CASSLTQGQAVLYEQYF. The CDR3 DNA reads TGTGCCAGCAGTCTAACTCAAGGACAGGCTGTACTTTACGAGCAGTACTTC.

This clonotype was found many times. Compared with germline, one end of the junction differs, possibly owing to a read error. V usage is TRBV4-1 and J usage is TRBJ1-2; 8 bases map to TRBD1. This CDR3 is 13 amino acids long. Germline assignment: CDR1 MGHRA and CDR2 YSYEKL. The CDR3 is CASSPTGVYGYTF. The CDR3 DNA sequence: TGTGCCAGCAGCCCGACAGGGGTCTATGGCTACACCTTC.

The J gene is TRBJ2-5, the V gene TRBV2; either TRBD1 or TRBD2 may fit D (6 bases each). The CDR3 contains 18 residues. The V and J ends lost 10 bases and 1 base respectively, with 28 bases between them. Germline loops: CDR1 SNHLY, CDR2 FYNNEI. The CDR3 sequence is CATGAWGTATLIQETQYF. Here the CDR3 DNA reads TGTGCCACGGGGGCGTGGGGGACCGCCACCCTTATCCAAGAGACCCAGTACTTC. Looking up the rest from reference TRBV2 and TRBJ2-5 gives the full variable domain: EPEVTQTPSHQVTQMGQEVILRCVPISNHLYFYWYRQILGQKVEFLVSFYNNEISEKSEIFDDQFSVERPDGSNFTLKIRSTKLEDSAMYFCATGAWGTATLIQETQYFGPGTRLLVL.

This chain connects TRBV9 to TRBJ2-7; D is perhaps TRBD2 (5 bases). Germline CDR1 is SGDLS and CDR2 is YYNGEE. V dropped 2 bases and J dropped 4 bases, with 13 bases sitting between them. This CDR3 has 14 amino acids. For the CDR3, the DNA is TGTGCCAGCAGCGTGAACGGGGATGCTTACGAGCAGTACTTC. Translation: CASSVNGDAYEQYF.

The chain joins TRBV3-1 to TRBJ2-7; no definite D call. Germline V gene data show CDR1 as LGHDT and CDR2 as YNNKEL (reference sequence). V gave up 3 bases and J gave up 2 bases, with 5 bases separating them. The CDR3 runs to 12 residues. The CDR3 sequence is CASSQTPYEQYF. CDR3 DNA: TGTGCCAGCAGCCAGACCCCCTACGAGCAGTACTTC.

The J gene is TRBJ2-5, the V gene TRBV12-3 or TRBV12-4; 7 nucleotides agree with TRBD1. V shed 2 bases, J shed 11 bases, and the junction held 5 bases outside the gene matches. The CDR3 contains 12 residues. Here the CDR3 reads CASSLFTGEQYF. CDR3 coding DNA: TGTGCCAGCAGTTTATTCACAGGGGAGCAGTACTTC.

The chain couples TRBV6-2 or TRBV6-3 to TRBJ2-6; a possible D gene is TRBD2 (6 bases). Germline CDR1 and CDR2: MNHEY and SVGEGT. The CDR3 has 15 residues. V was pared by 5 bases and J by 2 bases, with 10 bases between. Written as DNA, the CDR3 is TGTGCCAGCAGTGAGGGACTCCCTGGGGCCAACGTCCTGACTTTC. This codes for CASSEGLPGANVLTF.

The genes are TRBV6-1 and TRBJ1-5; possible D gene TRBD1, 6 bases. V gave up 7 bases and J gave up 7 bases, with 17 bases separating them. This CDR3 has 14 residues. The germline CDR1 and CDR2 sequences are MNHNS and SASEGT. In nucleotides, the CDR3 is TGTGCCAGCACTCCATCAGGGGTACAGCAGCCCCAGCATTTT. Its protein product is CASTPSGVQQPQHF.

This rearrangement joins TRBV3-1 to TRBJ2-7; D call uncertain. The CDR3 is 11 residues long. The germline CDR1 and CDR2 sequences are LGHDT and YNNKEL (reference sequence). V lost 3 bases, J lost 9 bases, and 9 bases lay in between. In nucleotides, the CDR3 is TGTGCCAGCAGCCACGGTGCCGGGCAGTACTTC. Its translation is CASSHGAGQYF.

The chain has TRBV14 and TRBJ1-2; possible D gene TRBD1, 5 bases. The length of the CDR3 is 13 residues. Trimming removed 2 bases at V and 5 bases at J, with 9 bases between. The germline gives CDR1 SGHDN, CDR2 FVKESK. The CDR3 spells CASSQQAGYGYTF. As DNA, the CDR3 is TGTGCCAGCAGCCAACAGGCAGGGTATGGCTACACCTTC.

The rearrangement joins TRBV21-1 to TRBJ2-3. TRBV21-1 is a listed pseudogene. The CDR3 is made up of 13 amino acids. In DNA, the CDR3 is TGTGCCAGCGATCCTGCAATCACAGATACGCAGTATTTT. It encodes CASDPAITDTQYF.

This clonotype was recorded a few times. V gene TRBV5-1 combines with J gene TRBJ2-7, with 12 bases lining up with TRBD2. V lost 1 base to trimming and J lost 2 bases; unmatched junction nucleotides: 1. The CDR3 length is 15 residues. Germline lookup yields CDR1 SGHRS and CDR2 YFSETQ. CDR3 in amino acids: CASSLWTSGTYEQYF. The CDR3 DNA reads TGCGCCAGCAGCTTGTGGACTAGCGGGACCTACGAGCAGTACTTC.

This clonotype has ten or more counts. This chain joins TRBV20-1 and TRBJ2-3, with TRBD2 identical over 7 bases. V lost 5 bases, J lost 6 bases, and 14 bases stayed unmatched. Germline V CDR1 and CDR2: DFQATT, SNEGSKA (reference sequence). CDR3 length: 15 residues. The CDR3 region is CSAFSPSGAADTQYF. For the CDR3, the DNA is TGCAGTGCTTTCTCCCCCAGCGGGGCCGCGGATACGCAGTATTTT.

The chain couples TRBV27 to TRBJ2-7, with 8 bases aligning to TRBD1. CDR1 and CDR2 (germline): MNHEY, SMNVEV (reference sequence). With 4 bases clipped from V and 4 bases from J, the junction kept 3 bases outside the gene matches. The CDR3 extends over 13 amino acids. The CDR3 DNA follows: TGTGCCAGCAGTTCGGGACAGGTGTACGAGCAGTACTTC. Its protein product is CASSSGQVYEQYF.

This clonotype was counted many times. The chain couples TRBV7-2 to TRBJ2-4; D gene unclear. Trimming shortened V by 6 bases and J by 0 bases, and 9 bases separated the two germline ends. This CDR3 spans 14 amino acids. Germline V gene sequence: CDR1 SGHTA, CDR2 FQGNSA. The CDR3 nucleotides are TGTGCCAGCAGTCTTGACTTAGCCAAAAACATTCAGTACTTC. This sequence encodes CASSLDLAKNIQYF.

This CDR3 is CATNHPGGGAYNEQYF. In DNA form, the CDR3 reads TGTGCCACCAACCACCCTGGGGGGGGGGCCTACAATGAGCAGTACTTC. The rearrangement links TRBV15 to TRBJ2-5, with D possibly TRBD2 on 7 matching bases. The CDR3 sequence is 16 residues long. V was pared by 7 bases and J by 11 bases, with 29 bases between. The germline CDR1 and CDR2 sequences are LNHNV and YYDKDF (reference sequence).